Listed below are T cell receptor beta chains from one sample, sequenced in a study of T cells in Graves' hyperthyroidism and ophthalmopathy. MiXCR was run by TCRdb on the multiplex PCR reads, yielding one entry per CDR3 protein. The sample includes about 380,000 distinct CDR3 sequences, 11% to 15% of them seen just once. Sequencing used blood. These receptors all stem from a woman aged 60-70 years with Graves' hyperthyroidism. CDR3s include the opening cysteine and the closing phenylalanine or tryptophan. Each record gives: J gene, clone size, CDR3 length, V gene, D gene, CDR3 DNA, CDR3 protein. D genes are given only for firm matches. Rows may omit the clone size; those that give it use once, few, many or a size class.

j_gene: TRBJ2-1; abundance: many; len: 17; v_gene: TRBV10-3; d_gene: TRBD1; CDR3nt: TGTGCCATCAGTGGGACAGGGGGCGCAAAAATTCTGAATGAGCAGTTCTTC; CDR3aa: CAISGTGGAKILNEQFF
j_gene: TRBJ1-2; abundance: few; len: 15; v_gene: TRBV4-1; d_gene: TRBD1; CDR3nt: TGCGCCAGCAGCCATCCGACAGGGTGGGACTATGGCTACACCTTC; CDR3aa: CASSHPTGWDYGYTF
j_gene: TRBJ1-3; abundance: many; len: 14; v_gene: TRBV6-1; d_gene: .; CDR3nt: TGTGCCAGCACCAGAGACCTCTCTGGAAACACCATATATTTT; CDR3aa: CASTRDLSGNTIYF
j_gene: TRBJ1-1; abundance: many; len: 11; v_gene: TRBV30; d_gene: .; CDR3nt: TGTGCCTGGAGTAAGGGGTATGAAGCTTTCTTT; CDR3aa: CAWSKGYEAFF
j_gene: TRBJ2-3; abundance: few; len: 16; v_gene: TRBV6-1; d_gene: TRBD2; CDR3nt: TGTGCCAGCAGCCCAAAAAGCGGGAGGGTCACAGATACGCAGTATTTT; CDR3aa: CASSPKSGRVTDTQYF
j_gene: TRBJ1-2; abundance: .; len: 14; v_gene: TRBV30; d_gene: .; CDR3nt: TGTGCCTGGGCCCTCAAGGGTGGTGACTATGGCTACACCTTC; CDR3aa: CAWALKGGDYGYTF
j_gene: TRBJ1-5; abundance: .; len: 12; v_gene: TRBV20-1; d_gene: .; CDR3nt: TGCAGTGCTAGTAGGAGCAATCAGCCCCAGCATTTT; CDR3aa: CSASRSNQPQHF
j_gene: TRBJ2-1; abundance: many; len: 15; v_gene: TRBV20-1; d_gene: TRBD2; CDR3nt: TGCAGTGCTGGAGGGACTAGCGGGCCCTACAATGAGCAGTTCTTC; CDR3aa: CSAGGTSGPYNEQFF
j_gene: TRBJ1-1; abundance: .; len: 14; v_gene: TRBV19; d_gene: TRBD1; CDR3nt: TGTGCCAGTAGTGGCAGGGGGGGGTTCACTGAAGCTTTCTTT; CDR3aa: CASSGRGGFTEAFF
j_gene: TRBJ2-6; abundance: few; len: 17; v_gene: TRBV4-2; d_gene: .; CDR3nt: TGTGCCAGCAGCCAAGAATTGGCGGGGTCTGGGGCCAACGTCCTGACTTTC; CDR3aa: CASSQELAGSGANVLTF
j_gene: TRBJ1-4; abundance: few; len: 16; v_gene: TRBV29-1; d_gene: .; CDR3nt: TGCAGCGTTGAAGGGGCTCCGACAGCAACTAATGAAACACTGTTTTTT; CDR3aa: CSVEGAPTATNETLFF
j_gene: TRBJ2-5; abundance: many; len: 19; v_gene: TRBV20-1; d_gene: TRBD2; CDR3nt: TGCAGTGCTAGAGGCCCGGGACTAGCGGGTTGGCTGAGACAAGAGACCCAGTACTTC; CDR3aa: CSARGPGLAGWLRQETQYF
j_gene: TRBJ2-7; abundance: many; len: 16; v_gene: TRBV3-1; d_gene: TRBD1; CDR3nt: TGTGCCAGCAGCCTAGGCCCAGGGACAGGGGGCTACGAGCAGTACTTC; CDR3aa: CASSLGPGTGGYEQYF
j_gene: TRBJ2-5; abundance: .; len: 13; v_gene: TRBV6-1; d_gene: .; CDR3nt: TGTGCCAGCACGAGGACAGCCTTCGAGACCCAGTACTTC; CDR3aa: CASTRTAFETQYF
j_gene: TRBJ2-7; abundance: many; len: 17; v_gene: TRBV6-1; d_gene: TRBD2; CDR3nt: TGTGCCAGCAGTCGGTATGTTGGGACTAGCGAGTCCTACGAGCAGTACTTC; CDR3aa: CASSRYVGTSESYEQYF
j_gene: TRBJ2-7; abundance: many; len: 18; v_gene: TRBV20-1; d_gene: .; CDR3nt: TGCAGTGCTAGCAAAGCCCGGGACACCGGTTTAAGCTCCTACGAGCAGTACTTC; CDR3aa: CSASKARDTGLSSYEQYF
j_gene: TRBJ2-7; abundance: .; len: 16; v_gene: TRBV28; d_gene: TRBD2; CDR3nt: TGTGCCAGCAGTTTCTCACTAGCGGGATACCTGTACGAGCAGTACTTC; CDR3aa: CASSFSLAGYLYEQYF
j_gene: TRBJ1-1; abundance: many; len: 13; v_gene: TRBV12-3/TRBV12-4; d_gene: .; CDR3nt: TGTGCCAGCAGTCCGGCGGCAGGGGTTAGAGCTTTCTTT; CDR3aa: CASSPAAGVRAFF
j_gene: TRBJ2-2; abundance: many; len: 15; v_gene: TRBV28; d_gene: TRBD1; CDR3nt: TGTGCCAGCAGTTTTTACAGGGGTTCGACCGGGGAGCTGTTTTTT; CDR3aa: CASSFYRGSTGELFF
j_gene: TRBJ1-5; abundance: many; len: 15; v_gene: TRBV11-2; d_gene: .; CDR3nt: TGTGCCAGCAGCTTATCCGTCTATAGCAATCAGCCCCAGCATTTT; CDR3aa: CASSLSVYSNQPQHF
j_gene: TRBJ1-2; abundance: many; len: 16; v_gene: TRBV6-1; d_gene: .; CDR3nt: TGTGCCAGCAGTGAATGGGACATCTCCTATGACTATGGCTACACCTTC; CDR3aa: CASSEWDISYDYGYTF
j_gene: TRBJ2-3; abundance: few; len: 15; v_gene: TRBV9; d_gene: .; CDR3nt: TGTGCCAGCAGCGTAGGCACTAGTAAAACAGATACGCAGTATTTT; CDR3aa: CASSVGTSKTDTQYF
j_gene: TRBJ2-7; abundance: .; len: 16; v_gene: TRBV7-6; d_gene: TRBD2; CDR3nt: TGTGCCAGCAGCTTCCGTAGCGGGAGGGCCGGCTACGAGCAGTACTTC; CDR3aa: CASSFRSGRAGYEQYF
j_gene: TRBJ2-5; abundance: many; len: 15; v_gene: TRBV7-9; d_gene: TRBD1; CDR3nt: TGTGCCAGCAGCTCCGGGACAGGGGCCCAAGAGACCCAGTACTTC; CDR3aa: CASSSGTGAQETQYF
j_gene: TRBJ2-7; abundance: many; len: 14; v_gene: TRBV18; d_gene: TRBD2; CDR3nt: TGTGCCAGCTCACCCGGGACTACACTCTACGAGCAGTACTTC; CDR3aa: CASSPGTTLYEQYF
j_gene: TRBJ1-3; abundance: many; len: 14; v_gene: TRBV12-3/TRBV12-4; d_gene: TRBD1; CDR3nt: TGTGCCAGCCGCGGGACAGGGGAAGAGCTCACCATATATTTT; CDR3aa: CASRGTGEELTIYF
j_gene: TRBJ2-1; abundance: few; len: 15; v_gene: TRBV19; d_gene: TRBD2; CDR3nt: TGTGCCAGTAGTATCGTAGCGGGGCCGTACAATGAGCAGTTCTTC; CDR3aa: CASSIVAGPYNEQFF
j_gene: TRBJ2-3; abundance: many; len: 14; v_gene: TRBV11-3; d_gene: TRBD2; CDR3nt: TGTGCCAGCAGGAAGCGGGAGGGCACAGATACGCAGTATTTT; CDR3aa: CASRKREGTDTQYF